Sequencing of this TCR beta chain was carried out in a study of blood T cell repertoires in COVID-19. Study overall: Samples taken during acute and convalescent COVID-19 were collected in the United States, Italy and Spain. The analysed material was cDNA or gDNA that came from T cells, B-cell-depleted T cells, or PBMCs.

CDR3 length: 13 amino acids. V dropped 2 bases and J dropped 10; count of bases not matched to a gene: 4. Germline values: CDR1 KGHDR, CDR2 SFDVKD. In the original processing: Amplification of reference gene primers was used by the study to estimate nucleated cell counts. Profiled with immunoSEQ multiplex PCR; TCRdb holds only in-frame clones, not every one. For V, J and clone size, that table is used; D and trimming come from the DNA. The table has 100,000 to 150,000 clones, roughly 83% seen once; the top ten hold around an eighth. This clone appeared a single time. The sequence was obtained from a woman younger than 45 who had recovered from COVID-19. Sequencing input: peripheral blood. This chain links TRBV24-1 with TRBJ2-1; TRBD1 matches at 7 bases. This chain's CDR3 is CATSDWDSREQFF. The CDR3 bases are TGTGCCACCAGTGATTGGGACAGCCGGGAGCAGTTCTTC.